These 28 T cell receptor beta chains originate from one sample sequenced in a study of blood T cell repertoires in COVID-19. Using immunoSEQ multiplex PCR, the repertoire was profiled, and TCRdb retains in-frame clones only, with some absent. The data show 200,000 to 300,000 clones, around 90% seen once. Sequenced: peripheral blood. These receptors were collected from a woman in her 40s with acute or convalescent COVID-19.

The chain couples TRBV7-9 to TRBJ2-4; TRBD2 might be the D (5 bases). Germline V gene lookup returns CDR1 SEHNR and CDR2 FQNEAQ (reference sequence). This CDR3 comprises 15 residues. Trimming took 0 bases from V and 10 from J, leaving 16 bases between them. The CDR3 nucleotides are TGTGCCAGCAGCTTAGCTCGAGAGTTTGGCGGGATTCAGTACTTC. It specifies CASSLAREFGGIQYF. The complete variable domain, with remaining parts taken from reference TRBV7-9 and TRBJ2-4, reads DTGVSQNPRHKITKRGQNVTFRCDPISEHNRLYWYRQTLGQGPEFLTYFQNEAQLEKSRLLSDRFSAERPKGSFSTLEIQRTEQGDSAMYLCASSLAREFGGIQYFGAGTRLSVL.

For the CDR3, the DNA is TGTGCCAGCAGCCTATATCACAGGGCCCCCGAGCAGTACGTC. Protein product: CASSLYHRAPEQYV. The rearrangement uses TRBV21-1 and TRBJ2-7; the tabulated D call, TRBD1, remains unverified against the DNA. TRBV21-1 is labeled a pseudogene. The CDR3 has 14 residues.

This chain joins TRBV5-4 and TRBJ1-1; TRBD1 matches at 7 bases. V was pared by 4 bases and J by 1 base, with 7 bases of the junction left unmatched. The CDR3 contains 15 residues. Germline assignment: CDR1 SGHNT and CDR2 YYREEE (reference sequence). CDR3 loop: CASSPQGQANTEAFF. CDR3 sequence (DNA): TGTGCCAGCAGCCCCCAAGGACAGGCGAACACTGAAGCTTTCTTT.

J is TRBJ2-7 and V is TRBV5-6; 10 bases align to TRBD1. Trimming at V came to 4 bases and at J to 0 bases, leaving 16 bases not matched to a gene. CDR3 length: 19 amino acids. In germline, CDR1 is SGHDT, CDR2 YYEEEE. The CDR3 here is CASSPFVGQGPHSSYEQYV. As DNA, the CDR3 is TGTGCCAGCAGCCCCTTCGTGGGACAGGGGCCTCATAGCTCCTACGAGCAGTACGTC.

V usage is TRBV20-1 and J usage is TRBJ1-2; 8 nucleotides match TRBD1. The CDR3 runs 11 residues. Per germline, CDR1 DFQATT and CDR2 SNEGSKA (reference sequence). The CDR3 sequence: CRAGTGYGYTF. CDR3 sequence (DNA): TGCAGGGCCGGGACAGGATATGGCTACACCTTC.

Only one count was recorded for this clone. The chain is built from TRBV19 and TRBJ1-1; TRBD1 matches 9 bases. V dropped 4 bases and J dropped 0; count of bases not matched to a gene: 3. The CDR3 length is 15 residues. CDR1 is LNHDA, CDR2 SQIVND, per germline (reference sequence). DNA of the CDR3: TGTGCCAGTAGTAAGGGGACAGGGATGAACACTGAAGCTTTCTTT. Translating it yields CASSKGTGMNTEAFF.

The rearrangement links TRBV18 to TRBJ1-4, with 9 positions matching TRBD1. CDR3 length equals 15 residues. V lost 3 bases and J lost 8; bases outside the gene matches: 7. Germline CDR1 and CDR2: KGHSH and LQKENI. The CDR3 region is CASSPRGTGSEKLFF. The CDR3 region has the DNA TGTGCCAGCTCACCTCGAGGGACAGGGAGCGAAAAACTGTTTTTT.

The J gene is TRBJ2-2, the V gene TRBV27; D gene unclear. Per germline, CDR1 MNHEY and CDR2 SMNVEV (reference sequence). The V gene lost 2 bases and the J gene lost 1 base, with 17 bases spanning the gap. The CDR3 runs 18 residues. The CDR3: CASSLTRYGAVNTGELFF. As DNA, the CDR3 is TGTGCCAGCAGTTTAACACGTTATGGCGCGGTGAACACCGGGGAGCTGTTTTTT.

CDR3 region: CATSDSGQASTDTQYF. The CDR3 DNA is TGTGCCACCAGTGACTCGGGACAGGCTAGCACAGATACGCAGTATTTT. The chain is built from TRBV24-1 and TRBJ2-3; 8 positions match TRBD1. V lost 4 bases and J lost 0; bases outside the gene matches: 5. This CDR3 has 16 residues. The germline V gene encodes CDR1 KGHDR and CDR2 SFDVKD.

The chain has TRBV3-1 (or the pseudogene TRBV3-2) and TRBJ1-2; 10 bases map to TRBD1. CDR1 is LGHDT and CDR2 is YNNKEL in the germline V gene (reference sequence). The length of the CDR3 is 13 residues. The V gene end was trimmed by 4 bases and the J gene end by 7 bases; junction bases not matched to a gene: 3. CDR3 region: CASSPGQGGGYTF. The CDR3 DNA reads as TGTGCCAGCAGCCCCGGACAGGGGGGTGGCTACACCTTC.

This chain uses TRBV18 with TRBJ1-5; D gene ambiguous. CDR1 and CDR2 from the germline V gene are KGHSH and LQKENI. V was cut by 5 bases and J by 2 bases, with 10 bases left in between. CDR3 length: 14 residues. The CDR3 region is CASSWEGGNQPQHF. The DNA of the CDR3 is TGTGCCAGCTCATGGGAGGGCGGCAATCAGCCCCAGCATTTT.

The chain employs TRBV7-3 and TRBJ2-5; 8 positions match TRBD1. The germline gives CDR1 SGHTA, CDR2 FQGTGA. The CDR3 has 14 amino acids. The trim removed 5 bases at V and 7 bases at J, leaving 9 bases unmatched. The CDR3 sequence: CASSLGQGIGTQYF. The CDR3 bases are TGTGCCAGCAGCCTAGGACAGGGTATAGGGACCCAGTACTTC.

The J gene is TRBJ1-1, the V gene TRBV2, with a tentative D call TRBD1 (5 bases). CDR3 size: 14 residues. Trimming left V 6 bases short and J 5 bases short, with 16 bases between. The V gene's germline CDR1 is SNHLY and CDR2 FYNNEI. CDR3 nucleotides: TGTGCCAGCAGGGACAACCCAAAGAATACTGAAGCTTTCTTT. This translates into CASRDNPKNTEAFF.

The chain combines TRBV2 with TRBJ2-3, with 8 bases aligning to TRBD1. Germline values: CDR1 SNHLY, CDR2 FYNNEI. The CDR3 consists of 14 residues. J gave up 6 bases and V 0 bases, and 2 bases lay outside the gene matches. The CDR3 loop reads CASSEAGQEDTQYF. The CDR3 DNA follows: TGTGCCAGCAGTGAAGCGGGACAGGAGGATACGCAGTATTTT.

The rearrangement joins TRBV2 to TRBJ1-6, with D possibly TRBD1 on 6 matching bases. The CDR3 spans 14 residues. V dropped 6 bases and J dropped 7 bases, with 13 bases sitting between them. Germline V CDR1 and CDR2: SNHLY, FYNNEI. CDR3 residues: CASRRPQGNSPLHF. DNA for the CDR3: TGTGCCAGCAGGCGTCCCCAGGGGAATTCACCCCTCCACTTT.

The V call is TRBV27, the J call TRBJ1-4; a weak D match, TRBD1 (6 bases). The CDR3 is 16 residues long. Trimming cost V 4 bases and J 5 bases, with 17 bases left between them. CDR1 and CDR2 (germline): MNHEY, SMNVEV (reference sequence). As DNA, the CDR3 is TGTGCCAGCAGTTCTCACAGGGAAAATACGAATGAAAAACTGTTTTTT. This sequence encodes CASSSHRENTNEKLFF.

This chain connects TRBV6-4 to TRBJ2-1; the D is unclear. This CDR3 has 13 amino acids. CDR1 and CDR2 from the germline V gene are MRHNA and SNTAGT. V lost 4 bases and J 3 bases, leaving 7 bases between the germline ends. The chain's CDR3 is CASSAYSYNEQFF. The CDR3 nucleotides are TGTGCCAGCAGTGCCTACAGCTACAATGAGCAGTTCTTC.

CDR3: CASTQQGQGTPNYGYTF. DNA for the CDR3: TGTGCCAGCACCCAACAAGGACAGGGGACCCCTAACTATGGCTACACCTTC. This chain links TRBV28 with TRBJ1-2; TRBD1 aligns across 9 bases. This CDR3 has 17 amino acids. V dropped 7 bases and J dropped 0; count of bases not matched to a gene: 12. The germline V gene has CDR1 MDHEN and CDR2 SYDVKM.

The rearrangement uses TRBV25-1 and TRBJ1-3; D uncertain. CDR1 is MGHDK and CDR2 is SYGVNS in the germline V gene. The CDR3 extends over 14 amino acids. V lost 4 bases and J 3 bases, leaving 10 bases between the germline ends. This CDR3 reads CASSVGGGGNTIYF. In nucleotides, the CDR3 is TGTGCCAGCAGTGTTGGAGGAGGTGGAAACACCATATATTTT.

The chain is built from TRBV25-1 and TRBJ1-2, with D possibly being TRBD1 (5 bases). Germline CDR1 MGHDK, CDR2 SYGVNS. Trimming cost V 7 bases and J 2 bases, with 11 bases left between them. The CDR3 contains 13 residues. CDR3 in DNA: TGTGCCAGCATGCAGGGTGGCAACTATGGCTACACCTTC. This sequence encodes CASMQGGNYGYTF.

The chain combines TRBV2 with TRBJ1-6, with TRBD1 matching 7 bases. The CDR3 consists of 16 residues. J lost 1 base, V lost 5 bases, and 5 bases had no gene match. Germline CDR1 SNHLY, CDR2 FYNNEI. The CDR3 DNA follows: TGTGCCAGCAGTAACAGGGGTCTTTCCTATAATTCACCCCTCCACTTT. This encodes CASSNRGLSYNSPLHF.

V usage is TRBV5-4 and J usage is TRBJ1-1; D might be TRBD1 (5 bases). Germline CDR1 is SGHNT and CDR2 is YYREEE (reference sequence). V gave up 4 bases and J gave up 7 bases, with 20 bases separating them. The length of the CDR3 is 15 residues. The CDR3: CASSRTPRGTGEAFF. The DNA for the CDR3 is TGTGCCAGCAGCCGGACTCCCCGAGGGACTGGTGAAGCTTTCTTT.

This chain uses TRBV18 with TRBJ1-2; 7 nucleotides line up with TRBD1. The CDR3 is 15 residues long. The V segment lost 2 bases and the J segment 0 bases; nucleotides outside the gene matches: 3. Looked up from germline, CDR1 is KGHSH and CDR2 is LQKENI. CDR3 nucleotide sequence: TGTGCCAGCTCACCAGGAAGGGGGCCTAACTATGGCTACACCTTC. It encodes CASSPGRGPNYGYTF.

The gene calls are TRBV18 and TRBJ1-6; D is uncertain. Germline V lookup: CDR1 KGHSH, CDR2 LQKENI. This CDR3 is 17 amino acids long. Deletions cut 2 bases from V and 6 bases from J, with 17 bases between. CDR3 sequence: CASSPIILLAGNSPLHF. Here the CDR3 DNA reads TGTGCCAGCTCACCAATCATCCTGCTAGCGGGTAATTCACCCCTCCACTTT. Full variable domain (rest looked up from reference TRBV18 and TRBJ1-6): NAGVMQNPRHLVRRRGQEARLRCSPMKGHSHVYWYRQLPEEGLKFMVYLQKENIIDESGMPKERFSAEFPKEGPSILRIQQVVRGDSAAYFCASSPIILLAGNSPLHFGNGTRLTVT.

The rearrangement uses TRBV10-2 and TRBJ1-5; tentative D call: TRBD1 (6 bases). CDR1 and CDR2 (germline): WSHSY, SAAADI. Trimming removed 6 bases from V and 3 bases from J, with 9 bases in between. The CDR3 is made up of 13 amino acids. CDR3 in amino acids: CASRDRFNQPQHF. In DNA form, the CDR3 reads TGCGCCAGCAGAGACAGGTTCAATCAGCCCCAGCATTTT.

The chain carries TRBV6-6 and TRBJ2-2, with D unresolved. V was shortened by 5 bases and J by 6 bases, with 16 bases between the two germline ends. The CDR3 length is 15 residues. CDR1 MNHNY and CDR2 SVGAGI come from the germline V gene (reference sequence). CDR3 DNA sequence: TGTGCCAGCAGTGATCCAATGATTTCAGCCGGGGAGCTGTTTTTT. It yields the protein CASSDPMISAGELFF.

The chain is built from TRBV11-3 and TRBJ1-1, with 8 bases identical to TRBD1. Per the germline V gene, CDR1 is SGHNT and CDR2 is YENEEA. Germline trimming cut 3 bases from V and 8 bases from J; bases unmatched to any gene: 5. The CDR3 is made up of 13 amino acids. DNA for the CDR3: TGTGCCAGCAGCTTTGGACAGGGCGGAGAAGCTTTCTTT. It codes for CASSFGQGGEAFF.

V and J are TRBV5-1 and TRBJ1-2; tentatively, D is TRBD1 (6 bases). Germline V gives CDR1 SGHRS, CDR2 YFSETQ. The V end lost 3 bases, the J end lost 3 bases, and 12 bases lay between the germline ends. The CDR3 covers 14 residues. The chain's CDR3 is CASSSGTTDYGYTF. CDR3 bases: TGCGCCAGCAGCTCGGGGACAACCGACTATGGCTACACCTTC.